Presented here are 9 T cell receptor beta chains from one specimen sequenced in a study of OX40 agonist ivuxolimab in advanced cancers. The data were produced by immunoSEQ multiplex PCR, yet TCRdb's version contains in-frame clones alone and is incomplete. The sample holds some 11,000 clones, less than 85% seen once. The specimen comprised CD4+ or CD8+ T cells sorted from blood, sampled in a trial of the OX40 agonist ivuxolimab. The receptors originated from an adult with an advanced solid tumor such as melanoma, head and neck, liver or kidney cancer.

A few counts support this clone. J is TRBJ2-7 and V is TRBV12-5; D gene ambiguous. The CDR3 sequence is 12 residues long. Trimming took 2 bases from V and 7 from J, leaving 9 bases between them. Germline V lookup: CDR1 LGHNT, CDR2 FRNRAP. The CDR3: CASGLIGREQYF. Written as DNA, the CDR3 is TGTGCTAGTGGTTTGATCGGACGGGAGCAGTACTTC.

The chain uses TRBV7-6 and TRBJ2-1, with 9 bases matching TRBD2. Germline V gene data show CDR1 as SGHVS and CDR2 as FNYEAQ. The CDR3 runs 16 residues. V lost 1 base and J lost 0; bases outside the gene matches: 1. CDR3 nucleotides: TGTGCCAGCAGCTTAGTAGCGGGAGTCTCCTACAATGAGCAGTTCTTC. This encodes CASSLVAGVSYNEQFF.

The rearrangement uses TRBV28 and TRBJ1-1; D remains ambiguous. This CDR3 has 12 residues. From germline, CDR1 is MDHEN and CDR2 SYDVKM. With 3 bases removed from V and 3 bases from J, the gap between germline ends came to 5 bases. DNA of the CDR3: TGTGCCAGCAGTTTTCATTACACTGAAGCTTTCTTT. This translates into CASSFHYTEAFF.

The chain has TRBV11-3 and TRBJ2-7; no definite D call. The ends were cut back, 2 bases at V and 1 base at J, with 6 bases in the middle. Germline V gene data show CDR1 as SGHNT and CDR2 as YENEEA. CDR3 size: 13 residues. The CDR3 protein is CASSLTPSYEQYF. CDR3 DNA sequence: TGTGCCAGCAGCTTAACACCGTCCTACGAGCAGTACTTC.

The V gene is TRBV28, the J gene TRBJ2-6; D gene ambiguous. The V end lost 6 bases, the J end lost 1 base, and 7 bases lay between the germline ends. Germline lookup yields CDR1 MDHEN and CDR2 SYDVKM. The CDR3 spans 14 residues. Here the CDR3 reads CASSPSSGANVLTF. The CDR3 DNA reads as TGTGCCAGCAGCCCTTCTTCTGGGGCCAACGTCCTGACTTTC.

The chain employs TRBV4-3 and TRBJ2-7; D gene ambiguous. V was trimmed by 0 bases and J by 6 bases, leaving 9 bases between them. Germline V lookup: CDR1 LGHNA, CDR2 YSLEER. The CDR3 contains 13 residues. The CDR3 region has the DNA TGCGCCAGCAGCCAAGATGGAGTTAGCGAGCAGTACTTC. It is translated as CASSQDGVSEQYF.

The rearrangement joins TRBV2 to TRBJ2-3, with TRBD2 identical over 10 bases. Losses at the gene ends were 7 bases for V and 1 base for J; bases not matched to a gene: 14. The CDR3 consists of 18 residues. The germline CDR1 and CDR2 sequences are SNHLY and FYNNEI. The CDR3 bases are TGTGCCAGCAACGGAGGTCCTAGCGGGGGCCACGGCACAGATACGCAGTATTTT. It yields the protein CASNGGPSGGHGTDTQYF. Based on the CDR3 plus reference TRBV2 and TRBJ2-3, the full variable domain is EPEVTQTPSHQVTQMGQEVILRCVPISNHLYFYWYRQILGQKVEFLVSFYNNEISEKSEIFDDQFSVERPDGSNFTLKIRSTKLEDSAMYFCASNGGPSGGHGTDTQYFGPGTRLTVL.

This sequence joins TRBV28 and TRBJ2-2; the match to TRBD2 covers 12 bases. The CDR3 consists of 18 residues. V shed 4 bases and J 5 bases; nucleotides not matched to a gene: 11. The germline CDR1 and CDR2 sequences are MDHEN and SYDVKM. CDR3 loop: CASSSSLGLAGSTGELFF. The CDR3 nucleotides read TGTGCCAGCAGTTCGTCCCTCGGACTAGCGGGATCGACCGGGGAGCTGTTTTTT.

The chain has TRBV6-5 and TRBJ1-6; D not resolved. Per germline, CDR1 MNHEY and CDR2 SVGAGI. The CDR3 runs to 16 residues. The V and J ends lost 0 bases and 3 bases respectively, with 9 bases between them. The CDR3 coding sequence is TGTGCCAGCAGTTACTCCGCAACCCTCTATAATTCACCCCTCCACTTT. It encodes CASSYSATLYNSPLHF.